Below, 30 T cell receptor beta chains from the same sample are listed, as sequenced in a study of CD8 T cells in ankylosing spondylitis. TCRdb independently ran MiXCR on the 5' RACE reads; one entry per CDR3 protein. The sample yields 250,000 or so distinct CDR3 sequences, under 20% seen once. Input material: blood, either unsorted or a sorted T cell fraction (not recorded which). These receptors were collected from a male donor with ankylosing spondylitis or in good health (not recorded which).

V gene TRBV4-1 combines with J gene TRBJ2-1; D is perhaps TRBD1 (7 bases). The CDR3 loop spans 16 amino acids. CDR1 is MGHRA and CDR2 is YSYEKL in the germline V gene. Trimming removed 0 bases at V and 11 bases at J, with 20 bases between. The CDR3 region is CASSQDRLAPGGKQFF. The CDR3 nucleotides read TGCGCCAGCAGCCAAGATCGGCTAGCACCAGGGGGGAAGCAGTTCTTC.

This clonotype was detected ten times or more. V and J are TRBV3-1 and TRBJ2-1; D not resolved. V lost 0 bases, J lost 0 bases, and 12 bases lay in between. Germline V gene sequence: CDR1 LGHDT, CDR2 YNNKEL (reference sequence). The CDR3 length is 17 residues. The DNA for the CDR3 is TGTGCCAGCAGCCAAGAATGGGGTTATCGCTCCTACAATGAGCAGTTCTTC. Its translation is CASSQEWGYRSYNEQFF.

The CDR3 spells CASSQDRGTARYEQYF. The CDR3 DNA follows: TGCGCCAGCAGCCAAGATCGGGGGACAGCGAGGTACGAGCAGTACTTC. The chain joins TRBV4-3 to TRBJ2-7; tentative D call: TRBD1 (7 bases). CDR1 and CDR2 (germline): LGHNA, YSLEER. The CDR3 has 16 amino acids. The V end lost 0 bases, the J end lost 4 bases, and 16 bases lay between the germline ends.

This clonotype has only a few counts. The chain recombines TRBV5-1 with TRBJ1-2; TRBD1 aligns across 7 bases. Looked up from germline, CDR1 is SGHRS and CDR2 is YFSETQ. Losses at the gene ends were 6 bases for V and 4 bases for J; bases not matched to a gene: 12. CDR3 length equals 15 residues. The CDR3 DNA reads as TGCGCCAGCACCGTCAACTCAGGGGGTACCTATGGCTACACCTTC. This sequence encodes CASTVNSGGTYGYTF.

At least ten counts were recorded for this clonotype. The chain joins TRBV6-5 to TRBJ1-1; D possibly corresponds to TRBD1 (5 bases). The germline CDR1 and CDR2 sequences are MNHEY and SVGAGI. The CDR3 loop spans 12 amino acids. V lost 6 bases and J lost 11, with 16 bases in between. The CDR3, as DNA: TGTGCCAGCAGCCCTGACAGAAGTGGGGCTTTCTTT. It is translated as CASSPDRSGAFF.

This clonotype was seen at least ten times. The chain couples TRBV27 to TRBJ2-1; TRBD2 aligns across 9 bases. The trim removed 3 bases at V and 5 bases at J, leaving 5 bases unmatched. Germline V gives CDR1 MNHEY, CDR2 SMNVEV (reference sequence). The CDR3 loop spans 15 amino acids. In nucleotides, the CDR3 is TGTGCCAGCAGTTTTGAGCGGACTAGCGACAATGAGCAGTTCTTC. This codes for CASSFERTSDNEQFF.

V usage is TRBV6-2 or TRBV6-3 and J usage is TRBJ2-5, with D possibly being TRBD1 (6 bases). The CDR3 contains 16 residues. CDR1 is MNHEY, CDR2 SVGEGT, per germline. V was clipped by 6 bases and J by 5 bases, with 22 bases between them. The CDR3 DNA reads TGTGCCAGCAGAGACAGGTACCGAAGCAAGGAGGAGACCCAGTACTTC. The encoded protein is CASRDRYRSKEETQYF.

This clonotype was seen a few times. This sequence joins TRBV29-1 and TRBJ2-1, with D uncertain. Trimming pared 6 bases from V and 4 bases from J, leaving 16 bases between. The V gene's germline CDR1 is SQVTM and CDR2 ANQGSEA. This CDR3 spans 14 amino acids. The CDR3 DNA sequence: TGCAGCGTCCACGGGCATCAGAAGTACAATGAGCAGTTCTTC. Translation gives CSVHGHQKYNEQFF.

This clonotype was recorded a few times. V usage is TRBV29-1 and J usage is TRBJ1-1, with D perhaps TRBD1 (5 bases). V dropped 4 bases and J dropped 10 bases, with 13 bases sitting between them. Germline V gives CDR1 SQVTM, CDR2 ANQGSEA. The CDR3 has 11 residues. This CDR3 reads CSVVVGDRAFF. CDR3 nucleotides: TGCAGCGTTGTGGTCGGCGACAGAGCTTTCTTT.

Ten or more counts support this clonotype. The CDR3 here is CSAVGKYQETQYF. CDR3 DNA: TGCAGCGCCGTCGGGAAGTACCAAGAGACCCAGTACTTC. V and J are TRBV29-1 and TRBJ2-5; a weak D match, TRBD2 (5 bases). CDR1 and CDR2 from the germline V gene are SQVTM and ANQGSEA. The CDR3 sequence is 13 residues long. Deletions cut 7 bases from V and 0 bases from J, with 12 bases between.

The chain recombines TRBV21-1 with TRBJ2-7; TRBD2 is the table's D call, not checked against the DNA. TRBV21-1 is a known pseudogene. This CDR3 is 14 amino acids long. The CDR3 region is CASSGWTPGCEQYF. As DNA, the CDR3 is TGTGCCAGCAGCGGTTGGACTCCAGGCTGCGAGCAGTACTTC.

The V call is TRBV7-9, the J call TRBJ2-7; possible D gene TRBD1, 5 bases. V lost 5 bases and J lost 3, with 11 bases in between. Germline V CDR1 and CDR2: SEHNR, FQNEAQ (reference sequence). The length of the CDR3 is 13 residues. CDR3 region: CASSPVGHYEQYF. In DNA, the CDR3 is TGTGCCAGCAGCCCCGTGGGGCACTACGAGCAGTACTTC.

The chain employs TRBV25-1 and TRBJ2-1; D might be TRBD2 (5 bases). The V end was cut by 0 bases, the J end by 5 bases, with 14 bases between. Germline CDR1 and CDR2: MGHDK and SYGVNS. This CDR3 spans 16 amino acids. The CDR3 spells CASSEYMKDFHNEQFF. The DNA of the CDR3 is TGTGCCAGCAGTGAATATATGAAGGACTTTCACAATGAGCAGTTCTTC.

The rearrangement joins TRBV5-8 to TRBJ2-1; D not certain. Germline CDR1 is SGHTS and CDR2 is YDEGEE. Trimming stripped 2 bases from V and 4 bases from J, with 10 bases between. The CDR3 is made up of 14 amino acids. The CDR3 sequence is CASSFRTLYNEQFF. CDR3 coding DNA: TGTGCCAGCAGCTTCCGGACCTTGTACAATGAGCAGTTCTTC.

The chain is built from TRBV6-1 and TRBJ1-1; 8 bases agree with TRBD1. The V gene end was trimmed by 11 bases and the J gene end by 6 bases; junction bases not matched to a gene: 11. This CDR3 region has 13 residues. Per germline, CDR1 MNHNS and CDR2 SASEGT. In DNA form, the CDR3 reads TGTGCCGGGGGGGACAGGTTACTTCCTGAAGCTTTCTTT. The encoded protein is CAGGDRLLPEAFF.

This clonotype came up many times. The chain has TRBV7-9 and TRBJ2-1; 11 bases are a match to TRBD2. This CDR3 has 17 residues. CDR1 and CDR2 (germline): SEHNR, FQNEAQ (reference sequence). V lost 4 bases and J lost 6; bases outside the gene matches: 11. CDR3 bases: TGTGCCAGCAGCTCGACTAGCGGGGCCCGGCTAAGCAATGAGCAGTTCTTC. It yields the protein CASSSTSGARLSNEQFF.

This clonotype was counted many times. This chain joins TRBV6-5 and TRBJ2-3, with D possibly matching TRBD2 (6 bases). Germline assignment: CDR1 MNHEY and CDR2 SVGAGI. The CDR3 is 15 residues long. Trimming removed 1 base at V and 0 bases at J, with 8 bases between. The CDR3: CASSYFAGSTDTQYF. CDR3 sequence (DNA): TGTGCCAGCAGTTACTTTGCGGGGAGCACAGATACGCAGTATTTT.

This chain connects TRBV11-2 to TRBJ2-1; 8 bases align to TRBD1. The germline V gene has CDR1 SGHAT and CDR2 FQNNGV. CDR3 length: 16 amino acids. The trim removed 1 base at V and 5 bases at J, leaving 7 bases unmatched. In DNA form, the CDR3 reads TGTGCCAGCAGCTTAGCTGGCAGGGGGCCAGACAATGAGCAGTTCTTC. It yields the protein CASSLAGRGPDNEQFF.

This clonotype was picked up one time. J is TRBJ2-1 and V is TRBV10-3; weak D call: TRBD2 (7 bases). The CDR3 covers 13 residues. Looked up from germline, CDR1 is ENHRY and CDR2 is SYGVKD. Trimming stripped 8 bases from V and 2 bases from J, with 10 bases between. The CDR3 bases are TGTGCCATCGGGGAGGGGGCCTACAATGAGCAGTTCTTC. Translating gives CAIGEGAYNEQFF.

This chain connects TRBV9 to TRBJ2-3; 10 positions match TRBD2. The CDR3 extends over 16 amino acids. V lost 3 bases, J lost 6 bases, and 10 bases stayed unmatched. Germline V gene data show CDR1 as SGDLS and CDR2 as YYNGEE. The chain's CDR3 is CASSATGTSVVDTQYF. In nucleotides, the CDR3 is TGTGCCAGCAGCGCGACCGGGACTAGCGTAGTCGATACGCAGTATTTT.

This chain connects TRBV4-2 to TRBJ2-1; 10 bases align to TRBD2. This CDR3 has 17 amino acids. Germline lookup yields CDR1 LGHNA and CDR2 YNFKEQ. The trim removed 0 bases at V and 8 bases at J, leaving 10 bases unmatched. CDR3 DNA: TGTGCCAGCAGCCAAGATCCCGGGCCTAGCGGGAGTGATGAGCAGTTCTTC. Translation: CASSQDPGPSGSDEQFF.

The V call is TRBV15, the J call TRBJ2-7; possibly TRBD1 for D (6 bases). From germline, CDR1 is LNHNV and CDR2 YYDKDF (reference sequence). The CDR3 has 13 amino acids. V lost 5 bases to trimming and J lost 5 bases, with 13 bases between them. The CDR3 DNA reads TGTGCCACCAGCGCACAGGGTTTCCACGAGCAGTACTTC. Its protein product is CATSAQGFHEQYF.

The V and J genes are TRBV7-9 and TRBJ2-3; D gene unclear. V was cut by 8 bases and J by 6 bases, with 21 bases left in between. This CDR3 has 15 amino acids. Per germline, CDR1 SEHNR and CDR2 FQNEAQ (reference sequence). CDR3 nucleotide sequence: TGTGCCAGCGAAAAAACACCGGACCAGTCCGATACGCAGTATTTT. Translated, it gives CASEKTPDQSDTQYF.

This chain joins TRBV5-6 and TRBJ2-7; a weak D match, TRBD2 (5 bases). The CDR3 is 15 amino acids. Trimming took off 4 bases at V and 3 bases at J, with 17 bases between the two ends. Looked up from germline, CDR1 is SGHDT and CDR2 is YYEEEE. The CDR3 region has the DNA TGTGCCAGCAGCCTCGGAGGCGGTGGCCGCTACGAGCAGTACTTC. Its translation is CASSLGGGGRYEQYF.

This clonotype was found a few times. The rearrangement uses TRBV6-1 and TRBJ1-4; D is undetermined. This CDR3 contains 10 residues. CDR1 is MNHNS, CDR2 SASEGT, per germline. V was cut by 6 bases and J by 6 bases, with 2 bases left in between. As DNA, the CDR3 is TGTGCCAGCAGCGATGAAAAACTGTTTTTT. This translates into CASSDEKLFF.

The CDR3 sequence: CASSRMGSSYEQYF. DNA of the CDR3: TGTGCCAGCAGCCGCATGGGTAGCTCCTACGAGCAGTACTTC. The chain couples TRBV7-2 to TRBJ2-7; D remains ambiguous. The CDR3 length is 14 residues. Germline V gene lookup returns CDR1 SGHTA and CDR2 FQGNSA. The V end was cut by 5 bases, the J end by 0 bases, with 11 bases between.

Written as DNA, the CDR3 is TGTGCCAGCAGCCTGACCCCCGGGAGGCTCGCCTACGAGCAGTACTTC. It specifies CASSLTPGRLAYEQYF. The chain employs TRBV27 and TRBJ2-7; 7 bases map to TRBD2. This CDR3 comprises 16 residues. Unmatched junction bases numbered 13, after V lost 6 bases and J lost 2 bases. Germline-derived CDR1 and CDR2 are MNHEY and SMNVEV (reference sequence).

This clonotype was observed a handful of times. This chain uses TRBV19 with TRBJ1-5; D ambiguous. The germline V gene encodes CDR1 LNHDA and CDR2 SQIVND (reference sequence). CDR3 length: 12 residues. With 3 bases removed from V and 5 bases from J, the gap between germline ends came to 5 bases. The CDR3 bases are TGTGCCAGTAGTATTCGAGATCAGCCCCAGCATTTT. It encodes CASSIRDQPQHF. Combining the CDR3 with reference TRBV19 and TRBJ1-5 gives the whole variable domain DGGITQSPKYLFRKEGQNVTLSCEQNLNHDAMYWYRQDPGQGLRLIYYSQIVNDFQKGDIAEGYSVSREKKESFPLTVTSAQKNPTAFYLCASSIRDQPQHFGDGTRLSIL.

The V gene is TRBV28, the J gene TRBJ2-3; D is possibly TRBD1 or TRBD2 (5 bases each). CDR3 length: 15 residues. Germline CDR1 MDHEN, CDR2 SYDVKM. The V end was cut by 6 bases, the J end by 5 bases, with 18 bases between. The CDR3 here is CASSLRGPTQDTQYF. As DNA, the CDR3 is TGTGCCAGCAGCCTCCGGGGCCCGACACAAGATACGCAGTATTTT.

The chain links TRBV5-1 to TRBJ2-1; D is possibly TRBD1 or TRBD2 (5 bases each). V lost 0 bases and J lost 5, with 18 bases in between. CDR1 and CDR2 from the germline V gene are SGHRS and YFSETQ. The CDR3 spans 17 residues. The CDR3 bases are TGCGCCAGCAGCTTGGGCCCTTTGGGGGAGAAACACAATGAGCAGTTCTTC. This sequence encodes CASSLGPLGEKHNEQFF.